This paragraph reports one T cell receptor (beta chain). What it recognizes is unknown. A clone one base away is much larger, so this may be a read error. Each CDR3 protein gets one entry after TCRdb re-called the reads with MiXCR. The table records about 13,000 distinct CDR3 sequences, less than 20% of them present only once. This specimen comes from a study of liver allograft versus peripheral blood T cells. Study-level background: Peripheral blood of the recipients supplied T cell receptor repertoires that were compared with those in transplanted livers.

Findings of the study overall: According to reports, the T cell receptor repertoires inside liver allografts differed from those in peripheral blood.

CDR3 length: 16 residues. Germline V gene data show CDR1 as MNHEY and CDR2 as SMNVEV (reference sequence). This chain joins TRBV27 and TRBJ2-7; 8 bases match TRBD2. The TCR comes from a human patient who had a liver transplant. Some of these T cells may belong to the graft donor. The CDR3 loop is CASSLKSPGLVYELYF. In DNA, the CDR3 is TGTGCCAGCAGTTTAAAGTCACCGGGACTAGTCTACGAGCTGTACTTC.